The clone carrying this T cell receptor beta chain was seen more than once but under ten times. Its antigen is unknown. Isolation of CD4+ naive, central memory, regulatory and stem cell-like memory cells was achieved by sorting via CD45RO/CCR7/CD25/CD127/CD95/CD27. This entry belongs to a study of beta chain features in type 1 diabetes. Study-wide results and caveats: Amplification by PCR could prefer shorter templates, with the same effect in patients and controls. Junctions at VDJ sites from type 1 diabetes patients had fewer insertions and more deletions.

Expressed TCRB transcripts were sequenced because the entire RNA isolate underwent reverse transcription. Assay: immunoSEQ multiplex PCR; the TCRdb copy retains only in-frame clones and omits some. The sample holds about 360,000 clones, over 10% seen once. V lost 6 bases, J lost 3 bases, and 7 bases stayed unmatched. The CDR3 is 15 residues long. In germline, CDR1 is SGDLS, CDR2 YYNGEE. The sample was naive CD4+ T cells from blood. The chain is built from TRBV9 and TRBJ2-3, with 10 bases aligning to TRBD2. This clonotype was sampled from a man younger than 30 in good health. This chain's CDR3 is CASNPAGGTTDTQYF. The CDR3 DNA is TGTGCCAGCAACCCAGCGGGGGGGACAACAGATACGCAGTATTTT.